The 24 T cell receptor beta chains in this list originate from one sample, sequenced in a study of cytomegalovirus exposure and HLA in healthy donors (dated by TCRdb to the late 2010s). Libraries were made using the immunoSEQ multiplex PCR assay. A mixture of 60 forward primers for TCR Vbeta segments and 13 reverse primers for TCR Jbeta segments was used in the multiplex PCR. The clones in this table, taken by TCRdb from immuneACCESS, are in-frame only. Not every clone is retained; where verified, under half of the shortfall comes from an unresolved V gene, and the cause of the rest is unknown. Here the sample has some 180,000 clones; about four fifths occur a single time. Clones ranked in the top ten supply approximately 2.9% of the sample. Sequenced: PBMCs. The receptors stem from a female donor in good health and CMV-seronegative.

In DNA, the CDR3 is TGTGCCAGCAGCCAAGAGAGGGACACTCTCTCCTACGAGCAGTACTTC. This codes for CASSQERDTLSYEQYF. This rearrangement joins TRBV14 to TRBJ2-7; D is perhaps TRBD1 (6 bases). Germline V gene data show CDR1 as SGHDN and CDR2 as FVKESK. This CDR3 comprises 16 residues. The ends were cut back, 0 bases at V and 0 bases at J, with 12 bases in the middle.

The chain joins TRBV7-9 to TRBJ2-3; 11 bases agree with TRBD2. Germline CDR1 reads SEHNR; CDR2 reads FQNEAQ (reference sequence). This CDR3 has 16 amino acids. J gave up 1 base and V 4 bases, and 4 bases lay outside the gene matches. CDR3 sequence: CASSSPSGGRTDTQYF. CDR3 nucleotides: TGTGCCAGCAGCTCCCCTAGCGGGGGGCGCACAGATACGCAGTATTTT.

The chain couples TRBV5-1 to TRBJ2-1; D uncertain. The CDR3 consists of 12 residues. The V end was cut by 2 bases, the J end by 5 bases, with 5 bases between. CDR1 is SGHRS and CDR2 is YFSETQ in the germline V gene. The CDR3 sequence: CASSLSNNEQFF. The CDR3 nucleotides are TGCGCCAGCAGCTTAAGCAACAATGAGCAGTTCTTC. The variable domain in full, with the rest retrieved from reference TRBV5-1 and TRBJ2-1, is KAGVTQTPRYLIKTRGQQVTLSCSPISGHRSVSWYQQTPGQGLQFLFEYFSETQRNKGNFPGRFSGRQFSNSRSEMNVSTLELGDSALYLCASSLSNNEQFFGPGTRLTVL.

The J gene is TRBJ2-1, the V gene TRBV30; weak D call: TRBD2 (6 bases). V gave up 3 bases and J gave up 9 bases, with 15 bases separating them. The CDR3 sequence is 13 residues long. Looked up from germline, CDR1 is GTSNPN and CDR2 is SVGIG (reference sequence). The CDR3 DNA is TGTGCCTGGAGCCGTACAGGAGGGACTGAGCAGTTCTTC. This sequence encodes CAWSRTGGTEQFF.

This clone was observed once. V is TRBV5-6 and J is TRBJ2-1, with 8 bases lining up with TRBD2. This CDR3 has 16 amino acids. With 2 bases clipped from V and 4 bases from J, the junction kept 8 bases outside the gene matches. Germline V lookup: CDR1 SGHDT, CDR2 YYEEEE. CDR3 sequence reads: CASSFRPAGVYNEQFF. The CDR3 nucleotides are TGTGCCAGCAGCTTCCGCCCAGCGGGGGTTTACAATGAGCAGTTCTTC. Complete variable domain (other parts from reference TRBV5-6 and TRBJ2-1): DAGVTQSPTHLIKTRGQQVTLRCSPKSGHDTVSWYQQALGQGPQFIFQYYEEEERQRGNFPDRFSGHQFPNYSSELNVNALLLGDSALYLCASSFRPAGVYNEQFFGPGTRLTVL.

The chain has TRBV27 and TRBJ1-4; a possible D gene is TRBD1 (5 bases). CDR1 and CDR2 (germline): MNHEY, SMNVEV (reference sequence). Trimming cost V 4 bases and J 2 bases, with 14 bases left between them. This CDR3 spans 16 amino acids. The CDR3 DNA sequence: TGTGCCAGCAGTTCTTTGCCGACAGCTACTAATGAAAAACTGTTTTTT. Its translation: CASSSLPTATNEKLFF.

This sequence joins TRBV30 and TRBJ1-2; D gene unclear. Deletions cut 1 base from V and 7 bases from J, with 7 bases between. CDR1 and CDR2 from the germline V gene are GTSNPN and SVGIG (reference sequence). This CDR3 is 11 amino acids long. CDR3 residues: CAWSDLVGYTF. CDR3 DNA: TGTGCCTGGAGTGATCTAGTTGGCTACACCTTC.

This chain links TRBV2 with TRBJ1-5; 7 nucleotides line up with TRBD1. CDR1 SNHLY and CDR2 FYNNEI come from the germline V gene. J lost 4 bases, V lost 6 bases, and 15 bases had no gene match. CDR3 length equals 17 residues. CDR3 bases: TGTGCCAGCAGCTTAACCAGGGGGGATGGGGTGAATCAGCCCCAGCATTTT. Its translation is CASSLTRGDGVNQPQHF.

This chain joins TRBV9 and TRBJ2-1, with 7 bases identical to TRBD2. V lost 7 bases and J lost 5; bases outside the gene matches: 9. CDR3 size: 14 residues. The germline gives CDR1 SGDLS, CDR2 YYNGEE. The CDR3 DNA follows: TGTGCCAGCGGGATCGGGGGGATGAACAATGAGCAGTTCTTC. It specifies CASGIGGMNNEQFF. The full variable domain, in which reference TRBV9 and TRBJ2-1 provide the parts outside the CDR3, is DSGVTQTPKHLITATGQRVTLRCSPRSGDLSVYWYQQSLDQGLQFLIQYYNGEERAKGNILERFSAQQFPDLHSELNLSSLELGDSALYFCASGIGGMNNEQFFGPGTRLTVL.

V usage is TRBV6-5 and J usage is TRBJ2-1; D is perhaps TRBD1 (6 bases). Per germline, CDR1 MNHEY and CDR2 SVGAGI. The CDR3 length is 12 residues. Trimming removed 4 bases at V and 7 bases at J, with 8 bases between. The CDR3 here is CASSSDRNEQFF. The CDR3 DNA sequence: TGTGCCAGCAGTTCCGACAGGAATGAGCAGTTCTTC.

The chain joins TRBV28 to TRBJ1-6; D is unresolved. The CDR3 sequence is 15 residues long. V shed 5 bases and J shed 7 bases, with 15 bases lying between them. Germline CDR1 is MDHEN and CDR2 is SYDVKM. CDR3 residues: CASSPSSSENSPLHF. CDR3 coding DNA: TGTGCCAGCAGTCCCTCCTCATCGGAGAATTCACCCCTCCACTTT.

This clone has more than one count but fewer than ten. This chain connects TRBV5-1 to TRBJ2-7, with 9 bases that match TRBD2. The CDR3 has 18 amino acids. The junction had 13 bases not matched to a gene; V was cut back by 1 base and J by 2 bases. From germline, CDR1 is SGHRS and CDR2 YFSETQ. The CDR3 loop reads CASSLWAGISGSTYEQYF. CDR3 sequence (DNA): TGCGCCAGCAGCTTGTGGGCAGGGATTAGCGGGAGTACCTACGAGCAGTACTTC.

The chain combines TRBV5-1 with TRBJ2-1; TRBD1 matches 9 bases. The CDR3 sequence is 15 residues long. Unmatched junction bases numbered 9, after V lost 4 bases and J lost 7 bases. CDR1 and CDR2 from the germline V gene are SGHRS and YFSETQ. CDR3 region: CASSTLQGALNEQFF. The CDR3 bases are TGCGCCAGCAGCACCCTACAGGGGGCGCTTAATGAGCAGTTCTTC.

With regard to this clone: Other nucleotide sequences from this sample produce the same CDR3. This sequence joins TRBV9 and TRBJ2-2, with TRBD2 identical over 12 bases. Germline-derived CDR1 and CDR2 are SGDLS and YYNGEE. V lost 0 bases, J lost 0 bases, and 0 bases stayed unmatched. This CDR3 is 17 amino acids long. DNA of the CDR3: TGTGCCAGCAGCGTAGGACTAGCGGGAGCGAACACCGGGGAGCTGTTTTTT. Its translation: CASSVGLAGANTGELFF.

The rearrangement joins TRBV4-1 to TRBJ2-5, with D possibly matching TRBD1 (6 bases). Germline assignment: CDR1 MGHRA and CDR2 YSYEKL. CDR3 length equals 14 residues. With 2 bases removed from V and 5 bases from J, the gap between germline ends came to 12 bases. CDR3 coding DNA: TGCGCCAGCAGCCAAAACAGGGTCCTCGAGACCCAGTACTTC. Translated: CASSQNRVLETQYF.

The V call is TRBV5-4, the J call TRBJ2-1; 7 bases line up with TRBD1. Germline values: CDR1 SGHNT, CDR2 YYREEE (reference sequence). This CDR3 region has 15 residues. With V trimmed by 1 base and J by 6 bases, 7 bases remained unmatched. This chain's CDR3 is CASSLSNRGANEQFF. CDR3 nucleotide sequence: TGTGCCAGCAGCTTGTCCAACAGGGGAGCCAATGAGCAGTTCTTC.

The rearrangement uses TRBV10-3 and TRBJ2-1, with D possibly TRBD2 on 6 matching bases. This CDR3 contains 16 residues. Trimming took off 0 bases at V and 14 bases at J, with 23 bases between the two ends. Germline CDR1 is ENHRY and CDR2 is SYGVKD. The CDR3 sequence is CAISESSGGGAGSEFF. The CDR3 nucleotides are TGTGCCATCAGTGAGTCGAGCGGCGGCGGGGCCGGGTCGGAGTTCTTC.

The chain joins TRBV6-6 to TRBJ1-1; tentatively, D is TRBD1 (5 bases). The V gene lost 2 bases and the J gene lost 1 base, with 5 bases spanning the gap. The CDR3 has 13 residues. Per germline, CDR1 MNHNY and CDR2 SVGAGI (reference sequence). The CDR3 DNA is TGTGCCAGCAGTTACGACAGGAACACTGAAGCTTTCTTT. Translation: CASSYDRNTEAFF.

The CDR3 sequence is CASSPWTTRTDTQYF. The CDR3, as DNA: TGCGCCAGCAGCCCGTGGACTACACGAACAGATACGCAGTATTTT. The gene calls are TRBV4-1 and TRBJ2-3; TRBD2 might be the D (6 bases). Deletions cut 4 bases from V and 3 bases from J, with 14 bases between. Germline-derived CDR1 and CDR2 are MGHRA and YSYEKL. The CDR3 has 15 amino acids.

The chain is built from TRBV2 and TRBJ2-7; the D gene is possibly TRBD2 (6 bases). V was clipped by 7 bases and J by 4 bases, with 14 bases between them. Germline V gene lookup returns CDR1 SNHLY and CDR2 FYNNEI. This CDR3 region has 13 residues. DNA for the CDR3: TGTGCCAGCAATGGAGGGACTTTGTACGAGCAGTACTTC. Translation: CASNGGTLYEQYF.

This clone came up once. The gene calls are TRBV6-5 and TRBJ2-5, with D maybe TRBD1 (6 bases). V shed 6 bases and J shed 2 bases, with 16 bases lying between them. CDR1 is MNHEY and CDR2 is SVGAGI in the germline V gene. The CDR3 has 15 amino acids. CDR3 nucleotides: TGTGCCAGCAGGCTACAGGGAAGGGGGCAAGAGACCCAGTACTTC. Protein product: CASRLQGRGQETQYF.

In this sample, this clone turned up a few times. The chain joins TRBV28 to TRBJ1-5; a possible D gene is TRBD1 (6 bases). Trimming took off 3 bases at V and 7 bases at J, with 16 bases between the two ends. Germline V CDR1 and CDR2: MDHEN, SYDVKM. The CDR3 consists of 15 residues. This CDR3 reads CASSFAQGTGQPQHF. The DNA of the CDR3 is TGTGCCAGCAGTTTCGCACAGGGTACTGGGCAGCCCCAGCATTTT.

The J gene is TRBJ1-2, the V gene TRBV29-1; 7 positions match TRBD1. In germline, CDR1 is SQVTM, CDR2 ANQGSEA. The ends lost 5 bases at V and 12 bases at J; junction bases unmatched: 6. CDR3 size: 10 residues. The CDR3 DNA reads as TGCAGCGTTTGGACAGGCGACAACACCTTC. Residues: CSVWTGDNTF.

The chain recombines TRBV6-5 with TRBJ2-5; D is undetermined. With the DNA end fitting TRBJ2-7 better, the J assignment may be wrong. This CDR3 is 13 amino acids long. Germline values: CDR1 MNHEY, CDR2 SVGAGI. The CDR3 spells CASSYSSAYEQYF. The CDR3 DNA sequence: TGTGCCAGCAGTTACTCGAGCGCCTACGAGCAGTACTTC.